The rows below give T cell receptor beta chains drawn from one sample of a study of vaccination effects on CD4 cells after COVID-19. Antigens of these TCRs are unknown. Produced via immunoSEQ multiplex PCR; TCRdb's table is partial and in-frame only. Here the sample spans approximately 82,000 clones, approximately 74% being singletons. The specimen comprised CD4+ T cells from PBMCs cultured with HCoV-229E spike peptides, sampled before COVID-19 vaccination. The receptors come from a human donor who received a COVID-19 vaccine. The CDR3 runs from the conserved cysteine through the conserved F or W. D genes are given only for firm matches. Not every row has a clone size; where given, it reads once, few, many or a size class.

j_call: TRBJ1-2; d_call: TRBD1; v_call: TRBV18; clone_size: NA; cdr3_nt: TGTGCCAGCTCTCAATTACCGGGACAGCCCTCTAACTATGGCTACACCTTC; cdr3_aa: CASSQLPGQPSNYGYTF
j_call: TRBJ2-2; d_call: NA; v_call: TRBV10-1; clone_size: few; cdr3_nt: TGCGCCAGCAGTGAGGGACAGAACACCGGGGAGCTGTTTTTT; cdr3_aa: CASSEGQNTGELFF
j_call: TRBJ1-2; d_call: TRBD1; v_call: TRBV19; clone_size: NA; cdr3_nt: TGTGCCAGTAGGAGACAGGGGGTCGACTATGGCTACACCTTC; cdr3_aa: CASRRQGVDYGYTF
j_call: TRBJ1-3; d_call: NA; v_call: TRBV5-1; clone_size: NA; cdr3_nt: TGCGCCAGCAGCTTGGTGGCAGGGGTAATCTCAGGAAACACCATATATTTT; cdr3_aa: CASSLVAGVISGNTIYF
j_call: TRBJ1-1; d_call: NA; v_call: TRBV7-8; clone_size: NA; cdr3_nt: TGTGCCAGCAGCCCTGGGGGAACAAGAGCTTTCTTT; cdr3_aa: CASSPGGTRAFF
j_call: TRBJ2-3; d_call: NA; v_call: TRBV5-1; clone_size: NA; cdr3_nt: TGCGCCAGCAGCTCCTCAGCGTCCGGAGATACGCAGTATTTT; cdr3_aa: CASSSSASGDTQYF
j_call: TRBJ1-5; d_call: NA; v_call: TRBV18; clone_size: NA; cdr3_nt: TGTGCCAGCTCACGAACCGCGGGGACCAATCAGCCCCAGCATTTT; cdr3_aa: CASSRTAGTNQPQHF
j_call: TRBJ2-1; d_call: TRBD1; v_call: TRBV4-1; clone_size: NA; cdr3_nt: TGCGCCAGCAGCCAAAAGGACAGGGAAGCTGGTGAGCAGTTCTTC; cdr3_aa: CASSQKDREAGEQFF
j_call: TRBJ2-3; d_call: NA; v_call: TRBV10-1; clone_size: once; cdr3_nt: TGCGCCAGCAGTGGGCAGGGACTGCCAGATACGCAGTATTTT; cdr3_aa: CASSGQGLPDTQYF
j_call: TRBJ1-2; d_call: TRBD1; v_call: TRBV19; clone_size: few; cdr3_nt: TGTGCCAGTAGTACCCCAGGGGGGTATGGCTACACCTTC; cdr3_aa: CASSTPGGYGYTF
j_call: TRBJ2-2; d_call: NA; v_call: TRBV3-1/TRBV3-2; clone_size: NA; cdr3_nt: TGTGCCAGCAGCCCATCTACCGGGGAGCTGTTTTTT; cdr3_aa: CASSPSTGELFF
j_call: TRBJ2-4; d_call: NA; v_call: TRBV19; clone_size: NA; cdr3_nt: TGTGCCAGTAAAGAGCAGGGGGGCAAAAACATTCAGTACTTC; cdr3_aa: CASKEQGGKNIQYF
j_call: TRBJ1-4; d_call: TRBD1; v_call: TRBV28; clone_size: NA; cdr3_nt: TGTGCCAGCAGTTCGATAGGACAGGGGGCCGCTAATGAAAAACTGTTTTTT; cdr3_aa: CASSSIGQGAANEKLFF
j_call: TRBJ2-1; d_call: TRBD2; v_call: TRBV3-1/TRBV3-2; clone_size: NA; cdr3_nt: TGTGCCAGCAGCTCTAGCGGGGGGTCCTACAATGAGCAGTTCTTC; cdr3_aa: CASSSSGGSYNEQFF
j_call: TRBJ2-6; d_call: NA; v_call: TRBV7-2; clone_size: NA; cdr3_nt: TGTGCCAGCAGCTTAGTGGGTGGGACTGGGGCCAACGTCCTGACTTTC; cdr3_aa: CASSLVGGTGANVLTF
j_call: TRBJ1-3; d_call: NA; v_call: TRBV6-6; clone_size: few; cdr3_nt: TGTGCCAGCTCTCTTACAGGAAGTAACTCTGGAAACACCATATATTTT; cdr3_aa: CASSLTGSNSGNTIYF
j_call: TRBJ2-5; d_call: TRBD1; v_call: TRBV5-1; clone_size: NA; cdr3_nt: TGCGCCAGCAGCTCGCCCCAGGGGGCAGAGACCCAGTACTTC; cdr3_aa: CASSSPQGAETQYF
j_call: TRBJ2-1; d_call: TRBD1; v_call: TRBV27; clone_size: once; cdr3_nt: TGTGCCAGCGGATTATCCGGGACAGGCGTATATGAGCAGTTCTTC; cdr3_aa: CASGLSGTGVYEQFF
j_call: TRBJ1-1; d_call: NA; v_call: TRBV15; clone_size: NA; cdr3_nt: TGTGCCACCAGCAGAGATGGCCAGGGAAAGAACACTGAAGCTTTCTTT; cdr3_aa: CATSRDGQGKNTEAFF
j_call: TRBJ1-1; d_call: NA; v_call: TRBV23-1; clone_size: NA; cdr3_nt: TGCGCCAGCAGTCAATCGGGCCGTGGAGTGAACACTGAAGCTTTCTTT; cdr3_aa: CASSQSGRGVNTEAFF
j_call: TRBJ2-3; d_call: TRBD2; v_call: TRBV6-4; clone_size: once; cdr3_nt: TGTGCCAGCAGTGACGGGCTAGCGGGGGCCACAGATACGCAGTATTTT; cdr3_aa: CASSDGLAGATDTQYF
j_call: TRBJ2-5; d_call: TRBD2; v_call: TRBV6-1; clone_size: NA; cdr3_nt: TGTGCCAGCAGTGTTGAGGCTAGCGGGGGGCAAGAGACCCAGTACTTC; cdr3_aa: CASSVEASGGQETQYF
j_call: TRBJ1-2; d_call: NA; v_call: TRBV18; clone_size: NA; cdr3_nt: TGTGCCAGCTCACCACCGTTGGCGGGATTTAACTATGGCTACACCTTC; cdr3_aa: CASSPPLAGFNYGYTF
j_call: TRBJ1-2; d_call: NA; v_call: TRBV7-8; clone_size: NA; cdr3_nt: TGTGCCAGCAGCCAGCGATCAGGGAGTGACTATGGCTACACCTTC; cdr3_aa: CASSQRSGSDYGYTF
j_call: TRBJ2-2; d_call: NA; v_call: TRBV6-6; clone_size: NA; cdr3_nt: TGTGCCAGCAGAGATAGGGAAGACACCGGGGAGCTGTTTTTT; cdr3_aa: CASRDREDTGELFF
j_call: TRBJ1-1; d_call: NA; v_call: TRBV4-1; clone_size: NA; cdr3_nt: TGCGCCAGCAGCCAAACGGACGGACAGCCCGGTGCTTTCTTT; cdr3_aa: CASSQTDGQPGAFF
j_call: TRBJ2-3; d_call: NA; v_call: TRBV6-5; clone_size: NA; cdr3_nt: TGTGCCAGCAGTTACCAGGGACCGATAAGCACAGATACGCAGTATTTT; cdr3_aa: CASSYQGPISTDTQYF
j_call: TRBJ2-1; d_call: NA; v_call: TRBV14; clone_size: NA; cdr3_nt: TGTGCCAGCAGCCAACCTAGGGGAGCGGACTACAATGAGCAGTTCTTC; cdr3_aa: CASSQPRGADYNEQFF
j_call: TRBJ1-1; d_call: NA; v_call: TRBV5-1; clone_size: once; cdr3_nt: TGCGCCAGCAGCTTGTGGAGGGGCGCCACTGAAGCTTTCTTT; cdr3_aa: CASSLWRGATEAFF
j_call: TRBJ2-2; d_call: NA; v_call: TRBV7-8; clone_size: NA; cdr3_nt: TGTGCCAGCAGCTTATTAGGGGGAACCGGGGAGCTGTTTTTT; cdr3_aa: CASSLLGGTGELFF
j_call: TRBJ1-2; d_call: NA; v_call: TRBV28; clone_size: NA; cdr3_nt: TGTGCCAGCAGTTCCCTGACGGGCTGGGGAGGCTACACCTTC; cdr3_aa: CASSSLTGWGGYTF
j_call: TRBJ1-5; d_call: NA; v_call: TRBV28; clone_size: NA; cdr3_nt: TGTGCCAGCAGTCTAAGCGCAGGGGTCTATCAGCCCCAGCATTTT; cdr3_aa: CASSLSAGVYQPQHF
j_call: TRBJ2-3; d_call: NA; v_call: TRBV6-6; clone_size: NA; cdr3_nt: TGTGCCAGCACCCACGTTCGGGGGGCGCCGACGCAGTATTTT; cdr3_aa: CASTHVRGAPTQYF
j_call: TRBJ1-4; d_call: NA; v_call: TRBV7-2; clone_size: few; cdr3_nt: TGTGCCAGCAGCTTCGGGAGTAATGAAAAACTGTTTTTT; cdr3_aa: CASSFGSNEKLFF
j_call: TRBJ2-1; d_call: NA; v_call: TRBV7-9; clone_size: NA; cdr3_nt: TGTGCCAGCAGCCCCCCGTTTAGGTTTGGGAATGAGCAGTTCTTC; cdr3_aa: CASSPPFRFGNEQFF
j_call: TRBJ1-1; d_call: NA; v_call: TRBV18; clone_size: few; cdr3_nt: TGTGCCAGCTCACCAAGCGGCACACTGCGATGGACTGAAGCTTTCTTT; cdr3_aa: CASSPSGTLRWTEAFF
j_call: TRBJ2-4; d_call: NA; v_call: TRBV19; clone_size: NA; cdr3_nt: TGTGCCAGTAGTTACAGCGACTGGGAAAACATTCAGTACTTC; cdr3_aa: CASSYSDWENIQYF
j_call: TRBJ1-4; d_call: NA; v_call: TRBV4-3; clone_size: NA; cdr3_nt: TGCGCCAGCAGCCAAGAGACAACTAATGAAAAACTGTTTTTT; cdr3_aa: CASSQETTNEKLFF
j_call: TRBJ1-6; d_call: NA; v_call: TRBV27; clone_size: NA; cdr3_nt: TGTGCCCCCGGGTCCCTCTCCTATAATTCACCCCTCCACTTT; cdr3_aa: CAPGSLSYNSPLHF
j_call: TRBJ2-3; d_call: TRBD2; v_call: TRBV29-1; clone_size: once; cdr3_nt: TGCAGCGTGTACCGACCGGGACTAAACACAGATACGCAGTATTTT; cdr3_aa: CSVYRPGLNTDTQYF
j_call: TRBJ2-2; d_call: TRBD1; v_call: TRBV28; clone_size: NA; cdr3_nt: TGTGCCAGCAGCCGAAACAGGGGGCGCGACACCGGGGAGCTGTTTTTT; cdr3_aa: CASSRNRGRDTGELFF
j_call: TRBJ1-1; d_call: NA; v_call: TRBV7-9; clone_size: NA; cdr3_nt: TGTGCCAGCAGCACAACGACAGGTGAAGCTTTCTTT; cdr3_aa: CASSTTTGEAFF
j_call: TRBJ2-1; d_call: TRBD2; v_call: TRBV11-1; clone_size: NA; cdr3_nt: TGTGCCAGCACAGCGGGGCAGGGACGGAACAATGAGCAGTTCTTC; cdr3_aa: CASTAGQGRNNEQFF
j_call: TRBJ1-6; d_call: NA; v_call: TRBV28; clone_size: NA; cdr3_nt: TGTGCCAGCAGAAACGGAGGGTCCGATTCACCCCTCCACTTT; cdr3_aa: CASRNGGSDSPLHF
j_call: TRBJ2-5; d_call: TRBD1; v_call: TRBV6-5; clone_size: NA; cdr3_nt: TGTGCCAGCAGTTCGGACAGGGCGGAGACCCAGTACTTC; cdr3_aa: CASSSDRAETQYF
j_call: TRBJ1-1; d_call: NA; v_call: TRBV18; clone_size: NA; cdr3_nt: TGTGCCAGCTCACCACAGCCCGGACCCAACACTGAAGCTTTCTTT; cdr3_aa: CASSPQPGPNTEAFF
j_call: TRBJ2-1; d_call: NA; v_call: TRBV18; clone_size: once; cdr3_nt: TGTGCCAGCTCATCCGACCGGGCCTCAACTGAGCAGTTCTTC; cdr3_aa: CASSSDRASTEQFF
j_call: TRBJ2-1; d_call: TRBD2; v_call: TRBV15; clone_size: few; cdr3_nt: TGTGCCACCAGCAGAAAGACTAGCGGGGGGGTAGGGGAGCAGTTCTTC; cdr3_aa: CATSRKTSGGVGEQFF
j_call: TRBJ2-3; d_call: TRBD2; v_call: TRBV5-4; clone_size: NA; cdr3_nt: TGTGCCAGCAGCTTAAGCGGGGGGGCAGATACGCAGTATTTT; cdr3_aa: CASSLSGGADTQYF
j_call: TRBJ1-2; d_call: NA; v_call: TRBV6-5; clone_size: NA; cdr3_nt: TGTGCCAGCAGCCCGACTGGGTTAGGAGGCTACACCTTC; cdr3_aa: CASSPTGLGGYTF
j_call: TRBJ1-2; d_call: TRBD1; v_call: TRBV5-4; clone_size: NA; cdr3_nt: TGTGCCAGCAGCCCTGACAGGGACTATGGCTACACCTTC; cdr3_aa: CASSPDRDYGYTF
j_call: TRBJ2-1; d_call: NA; v_call: TRBV25-1; clone_size: NA; cdr3_nt: TGTGCCAGCAGTGATTCCAGGGGTGTGGGCTACAATGAGCAGTTCTTC; cdr3_aa: CASSDSRGVGYNEQFF
j_call: TRBJ1-2; d_call: NA; v_call: TRBV9; clone_size: NA; cdr3_nt: TGTGCCAGCAGCGTAGTCCCAACAGGGACCACCAGGAAGACTAACTATGGCTACACCTTC; cdr3_aa: CASSVVPTGTTRKTNYGYTF
j_call: TRBJ1-3; d_call: NA; v_call: TRBV6-5; clone_size: NA; cdr3_nt: TGTGCCAGCAGTTACTCGGGCGTCTCTGGAAACACCATATATTTT; cdr3_aa: CASSYSGVSGNTIYF
j_call: TRBJ2-5; d_call: NA; v_call: TRBV20-1; clone_size: NA; cdr3_nt: TGCAGTGCTAGAGATGAAGCCCAGTACTTC; cdr3_aa: CSARDEAQYF
j_call: TRBJ2-1; d_call: NA; v_call: TRBV6-5; clone_size: NA; cdr3_nt: TGTGCCAGCAGTTACTCGAAGGGTGGCTCCTACAATGAGCAGTTCTTC; cdr3_aa: CASSYSKGGSYNEQFF
j_call: TRBJ1-1; d_call: TRBD1; v_call: TRBV6-2/TRBV6-3; clone_size: once; cdr3_nt: TGTGCCAGCAGTTTCGACAGGGGATTAGAAGCTTTCTTT; cdr3_aa: CASSFDRGLEAFF
j_call: TRBJ1-5; d_call: NA; v_call: TRBV24-1; clone_size: once; cdr3_nt: TGTGCCACCAGTGATGGGACGGTTAGCAATCAGCCCCAGCATTTT; cdr3_aa: CATSDGTVSNQPQHF
j_call: TRBJ1-1; d_call: NA; v_call: TRBV6-6; clone_size: NA; cdr3_nt: TGTGCCAGCAGTTTTCGATTGGGTGCTGAAGCTTTCTTT; cdr3_aa: CASSFRLGAEAFF